These 21 T cell receptor beta chains were all obtained from the same sample, sequenced in a study of T-cell memory formation after mild COVID-19. TCRdb redid the calling of the 5' RACE reads with MiXCR, one entry per CDR3 protein. The data hold about 200,000 distinct CDR3 sequences, with around 9.1% observed a single time. The sequenced sample consisted of PBMCs or a T cell subset sorted from them (not recorded which). Receptors were obtained from a man between 18 and 35 years old who had mild COVID-19 (a few samples of this study predate the infection). Cell type and time point are not known.

This clonotype was counted at least ten times. The chain couples TRBV10-3 to TRBJ2-5; no clear D gene. The CDR3 length is 11 residues. Trimming stripped 3 bases from V and 8 bases from J, with 7 bases between. Germline CDR1 and CDR2: ENHRY and SYGVKD. The CDR3 DNA sequence: TGTGCCATCAGTGATGGGTTAACCCAGTACTTC. The encoded protein is CAISDGLTQYF.

This chain connects TRBV20-1 to TRBJ1-6; D is unresolved. CDR1 is DFQATT and CDR2 is SNEGSKA in the germline V gene (reference sequence). Trimming left V 1 base short and J 8 bases short, with 12 bases between. This CDR3 contains 14 residues. The CDR3 DNA reads as TGCAGTGCTAGAGTCGTGGGTGGATATTCACCCCTCCACTTT. Its protein is CSARVVGGYSPLHF.

This clonotype was observed at least ten times. J is TRBJ2-5 and V is TRBV4-3; TRBD1 aligns across 11 bases. The CDR3 has 15 amino acids. J was trimmed by 5 bases and V by 1 base; bases with no gene match: 3. Per germline, CDR1 LGHNA and CDR2 YSLEER. The CDR3 is CASSQAGTGGETQYF. The CDR3 DNA is TGCGCCAGCAGCCAAGCTGGGACAGGGGGGGAGACCCAGTACTTC.

The chain recombines TRBV7-2 with TRBJ2-3, with unresolved D. Germline values: CDR1 SGHTA, CDR2 FQGNSA. V lost 5 bases and J 2 bases, leaving 14 bases between the germline ends. CDR3 size: 15 residues. CDR3 coding DNA: TGTGCCAGCAGCCCCCACTATGATCCCACAGATACGCAGTATTTT. Translating it yields CASSPHYDPTDTQYF.

In its sample, this clonotype was seen a few times. V and J are TRBV20-1 and TRBJ2-5; the D is unclear. Germline V gene sequence: CDR1 DFQATT, CDR2 SNEGSKA (reference sequence). The ends were cut back, 5 bases at V and 0 bases at J, with 7 bases in the middle. CDR3 size: 12 residues. The CDR3 bases are TGCAGTGCTGCAGTGAACCAAGAGACCCAGTACTTC. It specifies CSAAVNQETQYF.

Ten or more counts support this clonotype. The genes are TRBV7-9 and TRBJ2-5, with D possibly being TRBD1 (5 bases). Germline V gives CDR1 SEHNR, CDR2 FQNEAQ (reference sequence). The CDR3 spans 14 residues. The germline V and J ends were trimmed by 11 bases and 2 bases, with 18 bases remaining between them. The CDR3 DNA reads TGTGCCGTAGGACGGCAGGGCCCTCAAGAGACCCAGTACTTC. Its protein is CAVGRQGPQETQYF.

This clonotype was counted only a few times. The J gene is TRBJ1-5, the V gene TRBV18, with D maybe TRBD1 (6 bases). This CDR3 has 13 residues. Germline V gives CDR1 KGHSH, CDR2 LQKENI. Trimming stripped 3 bases from V and 14 bases from J, with 17 bases between. The CDR3 spells CASSPNEPGQKHF. CDR3 DNA: TGTGCCAGCTCACCCAACGAGCCGGGACAAAAGCATTTT.

This clonotype showed up many times. The CDR3: CASRRIGPTDTQYF. Written as DNA, the CDR3 is TGTGCCAGCAGGAGGATAGGGCCAACAGATACGCAGTATTTT. This chain links TRBV12-3 or TRBV12-4 with TRBJ2-3; D is ambiguous. Trimming took off 6 bases at V and 3 bases at J, with 13 bases between the two ends. The CDR3 is 14 amino acids.

This clonotype occurred a few times. The genes are TRBV28 and TRBJ2-7, with D possibly TRBD2 on 6 matching bases. Trimming took 5 bases from V and 3 from J, leaving 14 bases between them. Germline CDR1 reads MDHEN; CDR2 reads SYDVKM. The CDR3 is 14 residues long. The CDR3 DNA is TGTGCCAGCAGTCCTGCCCTGCGGGGCTACGAGCAGTACGTC. The encoded protein is CASSPALRGYEQYV.

This clonotype was recorded at least ten times. The chain carries TRBV5-1 and TRBJ2-3, with D hard to call. CDR1 SGHRS and CDR2 YFSETQ come from the germline V gene. Trimming removed 0 bases at V and 2 bases at J, with 7 bases between. The CDR3 extends over 14 amino acids. The CDR3 DNA reads as TGCGCCAGCAGCTTGGGGCAGGACACAGATACGCAGTATTTT. Translating gives CASSLGQDTDTQYF.

This clonotype was observed a few times. The V gene is TRBV4-3, the J gene TRBJ2-2; D is ambiguous. Germline V gene data show CDR1 as LGHNA and CDR2 as YSLEER. V was trimmed by 3 bases and J by 5 bases, leaving 10 bases between them. The CDR3 has 14 residues. CDR3 region: CASSQGWRTGELFF. The CDR3 DNA reads as TGCGCCAGCAGCCAGGGGTGGCGTACCGGGGAGCTGTTTTTT.

The chain combines TRBV20-1 with TRBJ1-5; the D is unclear. This CDR3 spans 14 amino acids. The germline gives CDR1 DFQATT, CDR2 SNEGSKA (reference sequence). Trimming cost V 6 bases and J 11 bases, with 23 bases left between them. CDR3 protein: CSATPAGSQSAQHF. The CDR3 nucleotides are TGCAGTGCCACCCCCGCGGGGTCCCAATCAGCCCAGCATTTT.

This chain connects TRBV4-2 to TRBJ2-5; D remains unclear. Germline V CDR1 and CDR2: LGHNA, YNFKEQ. The ends were cut back, 0 bases at V and 0 bases at J, with 11 bases in the middle. The CDR3 loop spans 16 amino acids. The CDR3 nucleotides read TGTGCCAGCAGCCAAGAGTTACCTTCGTACCAAGAGACCCAGTACTTC. This sequence encodes CASSQELPSYQETQYF.

The chain uses TRBV18 and TRBJ1-6; D not certain. Germline CDR1 KGHSH, CDR2 LQKENI. V was cut by 3 bases and J by 0 bases, with 9 bases left in between. This CDR3 is built from 16 residues. Here the CDR3 reads CASSPNKSSYNSPLHF. For the CDR3, the DNA is TGTGCCAGCTCACCGAACAAAAGCTCCTATAATTCACCCCTCCACTTT.

This clonotype showed up just a few times. The chain is built from TRBV4-1 and TRBJ1-1; the D gene is possibly TRBD1 (5 bases). The CDR3 covers 15 residues. Trimming cost V 1 base and J 7 bases, with 16 bases left between them. The germline V gene has CDR1 MGHRA and CDR2 YSYEKL. For the CDR3, the DNA is TGCGCCAGCAGCCAAGTTAATCCAGGGCTCGGTGAAGCTTTCTTT. This gives the protein CASSQVNPGLGEAFF.

The chain carries TRBV6-5 and TRBJ1-1; possibly TRBD1 for D (5 bases). Trimming cost V 8 bases and J 1 base, with 14 bases left between them. Germline CDR1 MNHEY, CDR2 SVGAGI. This CDR3 contains 14 residues. The CDR3 loop is CASLRTLANTEAFF. The CDR3 nucleotides read TGTGCCAGCCTGAGGACACTGGCGAACACTGAAGCTTTCTTT.

The chain joins TRBV12-3 or TRBV12-4 to TRBJ2-5; no clear D. This CDR3 has 11 amino acids. The ends were cut back, 2 bases at V and 7 bases at J, with 5 bases in the middle. The CDR3 reads CASSLRVTQYF. The CDR3 coding sequence is TGTGCCAGCAGTTTACGTGTGACCCAGTACTTC.

The V gene is TRBV7-9, the J gene TRBJ2-5; tentative D call: TRBD2 (5 bases). There are 16 residues in the CDR3. Germline V gene lookup returns CDR1 SEHNR and CDR2 FQNEAQ (reference sequence). Trimming took off 0 bases at V and 4 bases at J, with 15 bases between the two ends. This CDR3 is CASSLAPLSGRETQYF. The CDR3 DNA reads as TGTGCCAGCAGCTTAGCGCCCCTGAGCGGACGAGAGACCCAGTACTTC.

This clonotype occurred a few times. The gene calls are TRBV11-2 and TRBJ1-2; D not certain. With 0 bases removed from V and 0 bases from J, the gap between germline ends came to 8 bases. Germline CDR1 and CDR2: SGHAT and FQNNGV. CDR3 length: 15 amino acids. Written as DNA, the CDR3 is TGTGCCAGCAGCTTAGACCCAGGAGCTAACTATGGCTACACCTTC. Protein: CASSLDPGANYGYTF.

This clonotype showed up just a few times. The J gene is TRBJ1-5, the V gene TRBV4-1; 8 bases agree with TRBD1. The CDR3 is made up of 16 amino acids. V was clipped by 3 bases and J by 7 bases; unmatched bases: 11. Germline values: CDR1 MGHRA, CDR2 YSYEKL. The CDR3 coding sequence is TGCGCCAGCAGCCAGGATCCGGCGACAGGGGTCCAGCCCCAGCATTTT. It is translated as CASSQDPATGVQPQHF.

V gene TRBV30 combines with J gene TRBJ2-2; possible D gene TRBD2, 6 bases. CDR1 and CDR2 (germline): GTSNPN, SVGIG (reference sequence). V was cut by 3 bases and J by 9 bases, with 14 bases left in between. There are 13 residues in the CDR3. The CDR3 DNA reads as TGTGCCTGGAGCAATGTGGGAGGCCGGGAGCTGTTTTTT. Protein: CAWSNVGGRELFF.